This section outlines one T cell receptor beta chain sequence together with its context. This sample is drawn from a study of shared clonotypes between healthy human individuals. Positive CCR7 selection of CD45RO-negative cells yielded the naive CD8 cells, and terminally differentiated effector memory CD45RA+ cells were excluded. J was trimmed by 3 bases and V by 6 bases; bases with no gene match: 4. This CDR3 has 14 amino acids. Germline loops: CDR1 LNHNV, CDR2 YYDKDF (reference sequence). Here immunoSEQ multiplex PCR was the method, and the copy in TCRdb shows in-frame clones only, minus some. This table holds 750,000 to 1,000,000 clones, 80% to 95% found once.

Input material: naive CD8+ T cells sorted from blood. The chain combines TRBV15 with TRBJ2-5; TRBD1 matches 10 bases. The clonotype comes from a man younger than 40 in good health. The CDR3 loop reads CATRETGGEETQYF. The CDR3 nucleotides read TGTGCCACCAGAGAGACAGGGGGCGAAGAGACCCAGTACTTC.